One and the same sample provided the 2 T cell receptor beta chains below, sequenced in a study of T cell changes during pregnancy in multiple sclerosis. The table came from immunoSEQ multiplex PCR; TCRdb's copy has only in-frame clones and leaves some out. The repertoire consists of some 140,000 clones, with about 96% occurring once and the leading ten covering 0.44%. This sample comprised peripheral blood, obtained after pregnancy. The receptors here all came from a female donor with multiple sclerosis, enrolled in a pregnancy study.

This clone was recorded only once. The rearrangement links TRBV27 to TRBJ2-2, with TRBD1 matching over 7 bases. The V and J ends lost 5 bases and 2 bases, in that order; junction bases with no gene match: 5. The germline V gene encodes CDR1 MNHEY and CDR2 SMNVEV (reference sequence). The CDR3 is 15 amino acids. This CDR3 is CASSIRQGNTGELFF. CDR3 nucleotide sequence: TGTGCCAGCAGTATCCGACAGGGAAACACCGGGGAGCTGTTTTTT.

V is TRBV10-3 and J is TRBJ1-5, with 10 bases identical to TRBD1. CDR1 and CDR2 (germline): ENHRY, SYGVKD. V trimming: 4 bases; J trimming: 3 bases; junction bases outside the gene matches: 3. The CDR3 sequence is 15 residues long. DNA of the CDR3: TGTGCCATCAGTGGGGACAGGGGATTCAATCAGCCCCAGCATTTT. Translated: CAISGDRGFNQPQHF.